The clone carrying this TCR beta chain appeared once. This entry is derived from a study of blood T cell repertoires in COVID-19. Sequencing used immunoSEQ multiplex PCR; TCRdb keeps in-frame clones, though not all of them. The sample lists about 160,000 clones; about 92% were seen once. Trimming shortened V by 5 bases and J by 0 bases, and 11 bases separated the two germline ends. CDR1 and CDR2 (germline): LNHDA, SQIVND (reference sequence). This CDR3 has 15 residues. J is TRBJ1-3 and V is TRBV19; D is perhaps TRBD1 (5 bases). The sequenced sample consisted of peripheral blood. The receptor's source is a man aged 25 to 40 with COVID-19, enrolled during active disease. The CDR3 DNA is TGTGCCAGTAGTTTCGGGACTTTCTCTGGAAACACCATATATTTT. Residues: CASSFGTFSGNTIYF. Together with reference TRBV19 and TRBJ1-3, the CDR3 gives the full variable domain: DGGITQSPKYLFRKEGQNVTLSCEQNLNHDAMYWYRQDPGQGLRLIYYSQIVNDFQKGDIAEGYSVSREKKESFPLTVTSAQKNPTAFYLCASSFGTFSGNTIYFGEGSWLTVV.